The clone carrying this T cell receptor beta chain was observed a single time. Its antigen remains unidentified. The protocol was immunoSEQ multiplex PCR, while the TCRdb copy is restricted to in-frame clones and leaves out a portion. The sample records over a million clones, about 80% being singletons. With 5 bases clipped from V and 0 bases from J, the junction kept 14 bases outside the gene matches. CDR1 and CDR2 (germline): SQVTM, ANQGSEA. The CDR3 runs 18 residues. The data were taken from a study of shared clonotypes between healthy human individuals. Study-wide results and limits: Naive subsets, compared against memory subsets, generally had larger estimated richness values.

This TCR was recovered from a man aged 18 to 30 in good health. The chain uses TRBV29-1 and TRBJ2-3, with 10 bases aligning to TRBD2. The sequencing sample was made of memory CD4+ T cells sorted from blood. Subset: CD45RA-negative fraction. The chain's CDR3 is CSVQGGSGGSASTDTQYF. The DNA for the CDR3 is TGCAGCGTTCAGGGCGGTAGCGGGGGGTCCGCTAGCACAGATACGCAGTATTTT.